These T cell receptor beta chains were read from a single sample in a study of T-cell memory formation after mild COVID-19. TCRdb analysed the 5' RACE reads with MiXCR anew, one entry per CDR3 protein. The repertoire consists of fewer than 450,000 distinct CDR3 sequences, with 20% to 25% occurring once and the leading ten covering about an eighth. Sample: PBMCs or a T cell subset sorted from them (not recorded which). The source of these receptors is an adult woman who had mild COVID-19 (a few samples of this study predate the infection). Cell type and time point are not known. CDR3s include the opening cysteine and the closing phenylalanine or tryptophan. D genes are given only for firm matches. Clone size appears in some rows only: once, few, many, or a class for an expanded clone.

V gene,clone size,J gene,D gene,CDR3 protein,CDR3 DNA
TRBV5-1,few,TRBJ2-2,TRBD2,CASSWTSGSPGPGELFF,TGCGCCAGCAGCTGGACTAGCGGGAGTCCGGGCCCCGGGGAGCTGTTTTTT
TRBV12-3/TRBV12-4,few,TRBJ1-2,TRBD1,CASSIAQGAIGGYTF,TGTGCCAGCAGCATCGCTCAGGGGGCCATCGGTGGCTACACCTTC
TRBV5-1,-,TRBJ2-3,-,CASSLAQGQPDTQYF,TGCGCCAGCAGCTTGGCCCAAGGACAGCCTGATACGCAGTATTTT
TRBV4-3,few,TRBJ2-1,-,CASSQDGSTSSYNEQFF,TGCGCCAGCAGCCAAGATGGATCGACGAGCTCCTACAATGAGCAGTTCTTC
TRBV5-6,-,TRBJ1-6,TRBD1,CASTRRQGSDSPLHF,TGTGCCAGCACTCGAAGACAGGGATCGGATTCACCCCTCCACTTT
TRBV15,-,TRBJ1-1,-,CATSRGYFGDPDTEAFF,TGTGCCACCAGCAGAGGCTATTTTGGGGATCCAGACACTGAAGCTTTCTTT
TRBV29-1,-,TRBJ2-5,TRBD1,CSGTGDSRETQYF,TGCAGCGGCACAGGGGACAGCAGGGAGACCCAGTACTTC
TRBV7-3,-,TRBJ2-5,TRBD2,CASSPSSGVETQYF,TGTGCCAGCAGCCCTTCTAGCGGGGTTGAGACCCAGTACTTC
TRBV7-3,-,TRBJ2-3,TRBD2,CASSLRGLAKDTQYF,TGTGCCAGCAGCTTAAGGGGACTAGCGAAAGATACGCAGTATTTT
TRBV28,few,TRBJ2-5,TRBD1,CASSSAGQGIRGETQYF,TGTGCCAGCAGTTCGGCTGGACAGGGTATAAGGGGAGAGACCCAGTACTTC
TRBV12-3/TRBV12-4,-,TRBJ1-3,TRBD1,CASSPGTGGESGNTIYF,TGTGCCAGCAGTCCCGGGACAGGGGGGGAATCTGGAAACACCATATATTTT
TRBV5-1,few,TRBJ2-1,-,CASSMDNYNEQFF,TGCGCCAGCAGCATGGACAATTACAATGAGCAGTTCTTC
TRBV15,many,TRBJ2-3,TRBD2,CATSRGSSGVGDTQYF,TGTGCCACCAGCAGGGGCTCTAGCGGAGTGGGCGATACGCAGTATTTT
TRBV6-6,-,TRBJ1-6,-,CASSPGDVLSLHF,TGTGCCAGCTCACCCGGGGACGTGTTGTCCCTCCACTTT
TRBV12-3/TRBV12-4,many,TRBJ2-7,TRBD1,CASSVWGQGAGEQYF,TGTGCCAGCAGTGTGTGGGGACAGGGGGCTGGCGAGCAGTACTTC
TRBV20-1,-,TRBJ1-2,TRBD1,CSATTYRQGAKGYTF,TGCAGTGCTACCACTTACCGACAGGGGGCAAAAGGCTACACCTTC
TRBV5-1,-,TRBJ1-1,TRBD1,CASSLQTGVNTEAFF,TGCGCCAGCAGCTTACAGACAGGGGTGAACACTGAAGCTTTCTTT
TRBV5-1,-,TRBJ2-5,TRBD1,CASIPTGTEETQYF,TGCGCCAGCATCCCTACCGGGACAGAAGAGACCCAGTACTTC
TRBV5-1,few,TRBJ2-3,TRBD2,CASSTSGRGTDTQYF,TGCGCCAGCTCGACTAGCGGGAGAGGCACAGATACGCAGTATTTT
TRBV18,-,TRBJ2-5,-,CASSPSGGRETQYF,TGTGCCAGCTCACCTTCGGGGGGCCGGGAGACCCAGTACTTC
TRBV12-3/TRBV12-4,-,TRBJ2-3,TRBD2,CASSIRLAGGRTDTQYF,TGTGCCAGCAGTATTCGACTAGCGGGGGGGCGGACAGATACGCAGTATTTT
TRBV24-1,-,TRBJ1-2,-,CATSDLRHGYTF,TGTGCCACCAGTGATCTTCGGCATGGCTACACCTTC
TRBV4-1,-,TRBJ2-1,-,CASSQTILMTRRDYNEQFF,TGCGCCAGCAGCCAAACGATTTTGATGACTAGGCGGGATTACAATGAGCAGTTCTTC
TRBV11-2,-,TRBJ2-3,TRBD2,CASSSRASGPNTQYF,TGTGCCAGCAGCTCGAGGGCTAGCGGGCCTAATACGCAGTATTTT
TRBV5-6,-,TRBJ2-3,-,CASSFQPTTTDTQYF,TGTGCCAGCAGCTTTCAACCCACGACCACAGATACGCAGTATTTT
TRBV19,-,TRBJ1-1,-,CASREDVNTEAFF,TGTGCCAGTAGGGAGGATGTGAACACTGAAGCTTTCTTT
TRBV7-3,few,TRBJ2-1,-,CASSQGLLRNEQFF,TGTGCCAGCAGCCAGGGACTCCTCAGGAATGAGCAGTTCTTC
TRBV20-1,-,TRBJ2-7,TRBD2,CSASFQPGGSYEQYF,TGCAGTGCTAGCTTTCAACCGGGGGGCTCCTACGAGCAGTACTTC